The sequence of this TCR beta chain was determined in a study of blood T cell repertoires in COVID-19. Turning to the study itself: PBMCs, B-cell-depleted T cells, or T cells were the source of the cDNA or gDNA that made up the material.

Recovery among Cohort 3 donors was established by two negative PCRs, clearance, or symptom resolution. Assay: immunoSEQ multiplex PCR; the TCRdb copy retains only in-frame clones and omits some. The sample includes around 380,000 clones, around 87% of them seen just once. From germline, CDR1 is MDHEN and CDR2 SYDVKM. This CDR3 has 14 residues. Trimming left V 5 bases short and J 0 bases short, with 9 bases between. Sequencing input: PBMCs or T cells enriched from blood (not recorded which). The chain combines TRBV28 with TRBJ2-3, with a tentative D call TRBD1 (5 bases). This TCR came from a man younger than 45 who had recovered from COVID-19. The DNA for the CDR3 is TGTGCCAGCAGTCGACAGATTAGCACAGATACGCAGTATTTT. As protein: CASSRQISTDTQYF.